This TCR beta chain was obtained from a study of shared clonotypes between healthy human individuals. Naive-designated CD8 cells lacked CD45RO, were positively enriched for CCR7, and omitted terminally differentiated effector memory CD45RA+ cells. Produced via immunoSEQ multiplex PCR; TCRdb's table is partial and in-frame only. The sample consists of some 1,900,000 clones, about 95% of them appearing once. Trimming took 1 base from V and 5 from J, leaving 12 bases between them. This CDR3 region has 16 residues. Germline V lookup: CDR1 MNHNS, CDR2 SASEGT. The chain uses TRBV6-1 and TRBJ1-6, with no clear D. Sequencing was performed on naive CD8+ T cells sorted from blood. This TCR came from a man younger than 35 in good health. The CDR3 spells CASSEDRREHNSPLHF. The CDR3 coding sequence is TGTGCCAGCAGTGAAGATCGGCGGGAACATAATTCACCCCTCCACTTT.